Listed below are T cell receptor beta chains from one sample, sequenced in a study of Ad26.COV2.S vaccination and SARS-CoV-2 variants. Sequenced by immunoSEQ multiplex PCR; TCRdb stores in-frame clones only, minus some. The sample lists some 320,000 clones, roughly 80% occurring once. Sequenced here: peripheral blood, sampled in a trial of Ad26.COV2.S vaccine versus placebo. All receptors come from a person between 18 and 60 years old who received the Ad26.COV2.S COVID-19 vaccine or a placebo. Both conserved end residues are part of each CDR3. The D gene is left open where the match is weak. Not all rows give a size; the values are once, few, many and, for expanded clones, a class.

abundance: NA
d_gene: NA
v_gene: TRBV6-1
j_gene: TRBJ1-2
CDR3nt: TGTGCCAGCAGTGAAGCAACCGCGACCTATGGCTACACCTTC
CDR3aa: CASSEATATYGYTF

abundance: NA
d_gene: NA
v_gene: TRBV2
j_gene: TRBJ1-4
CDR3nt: TGTGCCACGCACCCGGGAAGGGCGGAAGGAACTAATGAAAAACTGTTTTTT
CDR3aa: CATHPGRAEGTNEKLFF

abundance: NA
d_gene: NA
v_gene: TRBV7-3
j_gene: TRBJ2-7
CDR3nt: TGTGCCAGCAGCTTGACGGACTCCTACGAGCAGTACTTC
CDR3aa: CASSLTDSYEQYF

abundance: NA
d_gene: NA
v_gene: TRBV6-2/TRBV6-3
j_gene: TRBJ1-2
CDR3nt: TGTGCCAGCAGTTACCTCGGCTCGGACGCTAACTATGGCTACACCTTC
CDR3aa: CASSYLGSDANYGYTF

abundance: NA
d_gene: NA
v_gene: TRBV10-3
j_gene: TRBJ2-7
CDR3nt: TGTGCCATCAGTCGATTAGGCTACGAGCAGTACTTC
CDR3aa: CAISRLGYEQYF

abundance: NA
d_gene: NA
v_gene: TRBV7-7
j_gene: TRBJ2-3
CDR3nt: TGTGCCAGCAGCTTAGCTAGCGGTAGCACAGATACGCAGTATTTT
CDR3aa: CASSLASGSTDTQYF

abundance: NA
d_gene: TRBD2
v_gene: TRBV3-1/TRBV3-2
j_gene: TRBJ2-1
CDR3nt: TGTGCCAGCAGCCAATTGATAGCGGGGGGATCCGATGAGCAGTTCTTC
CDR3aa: CASSQLIAGGSDEQFF

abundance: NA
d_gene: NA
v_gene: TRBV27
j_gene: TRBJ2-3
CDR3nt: TGTGCCAGCAGTCGTCCTTCGGCAGATACGCAGTATTTT
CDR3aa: CASSRPSADTQYF

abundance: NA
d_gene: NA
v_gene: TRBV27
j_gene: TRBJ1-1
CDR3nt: TGTGCCAGCAGTTACGGTGGTCTGGACACTGAAGCTTTCTTT
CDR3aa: CASSYGGLDTEAFF

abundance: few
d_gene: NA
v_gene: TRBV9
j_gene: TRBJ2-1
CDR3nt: TGTGCCAGCAGCGTCTCGGGACCAAGCTCCTACAATGAGCAGTTCTTC
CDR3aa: CASSVSGPSSYNEQFF

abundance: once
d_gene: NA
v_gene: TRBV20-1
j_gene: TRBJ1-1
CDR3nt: TGCAGTGCTAGTGCGGGAGCCACTGAAGCTTTCTTT
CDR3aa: CSASAGATEAFF

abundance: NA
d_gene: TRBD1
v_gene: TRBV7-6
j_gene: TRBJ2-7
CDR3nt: TGTGCCAGCAGCACTCGACGTTGGGGACAGTCCGTCGGCGAGCAGTACTTC
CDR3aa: CASSTRRWGQSVGEQYF

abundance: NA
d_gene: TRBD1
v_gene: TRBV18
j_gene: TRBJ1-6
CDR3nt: TGTGCCAGCTCACCACTCGGGGGGACAGGAGCTAATTCACCCCTCCACTTT
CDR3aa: CASSPLGGTGANSPLHF

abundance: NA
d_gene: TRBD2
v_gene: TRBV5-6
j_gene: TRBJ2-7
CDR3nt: TGTGCCAGCAGCTTGCGCCCCCAACTAGCGTGGACCTACGAGCAGTACTTC
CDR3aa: CASSLRPQLAWTYEQYF

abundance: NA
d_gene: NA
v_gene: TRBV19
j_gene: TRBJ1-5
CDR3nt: TGTGCCAGTAGTCTGACTCACCTTGGGGGCAATCAGCCCCAGCATTTT
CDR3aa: CASSLTHLGGNQPQHF

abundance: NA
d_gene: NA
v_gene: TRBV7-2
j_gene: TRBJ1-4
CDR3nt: TGTGCCAGCAGCTTAGACAGGGCGACTAATGAAAAACTGTTTTTT
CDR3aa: CASSLDRATNEKLFF

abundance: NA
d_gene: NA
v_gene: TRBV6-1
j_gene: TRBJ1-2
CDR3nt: TGTGCCAGCAGTGAGCGGCAAGGAAACTATGGCTACACCTTC
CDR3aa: CASSERQGNYGYTF

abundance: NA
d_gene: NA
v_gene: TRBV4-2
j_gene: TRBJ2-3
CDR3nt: TGTGCCAGCAGCCTCCTCCCGGGGGCCCGCACAGATACGCAGTATTTT
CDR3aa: CASSLLPGARTDTQYF

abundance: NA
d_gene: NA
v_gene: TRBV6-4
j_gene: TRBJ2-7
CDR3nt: TGTGCCAGCAGTGACGGTTACGAGCAGTACTTC
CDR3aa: CASSDGYEQYF

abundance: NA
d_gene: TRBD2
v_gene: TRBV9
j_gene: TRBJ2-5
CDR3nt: TGTGCCAGCAGCCTCGGGGGGACGGAGACCCAGTACTTC
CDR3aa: CASSLGGTETQYF

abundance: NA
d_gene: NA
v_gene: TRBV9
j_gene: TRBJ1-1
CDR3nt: TGTGCCAGCAGCGCAGGGAACACTGAAGCTTTCTTT
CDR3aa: CASSAGNTEAFF

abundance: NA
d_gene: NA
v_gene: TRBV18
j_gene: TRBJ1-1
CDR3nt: TGTGCCAGCTCACCACGGGTTTTGAACACTGAAGCTTTCTTT
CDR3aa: CASSPRVLNTEAFF

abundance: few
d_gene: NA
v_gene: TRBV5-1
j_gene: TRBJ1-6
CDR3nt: TGCGCCAGCAGCCCGGAGCCATCTTATTCACCCCTCCACTTT
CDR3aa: CASSPEPSYSPLHF

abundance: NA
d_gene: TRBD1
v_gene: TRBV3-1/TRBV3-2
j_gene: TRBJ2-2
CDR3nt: TGTGCCAGCAGCCATGCGAACAGGGGTGGCACCGGGGAGCTGTTTTTT
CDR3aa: CASSHANRGGTGELFF

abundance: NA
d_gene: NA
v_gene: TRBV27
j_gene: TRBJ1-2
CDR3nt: TGTGCCAGCAGTTTATCGGAAACGAACTATGGCTACACCTTC
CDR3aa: CASSLSETNYGYTF

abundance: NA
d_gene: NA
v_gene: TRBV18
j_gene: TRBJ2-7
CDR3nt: TGTGCCAGCTCACCGACGACAGGAAAAACCTACGAGCAGTACTTC
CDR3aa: CASSPTTGKTYEQYF

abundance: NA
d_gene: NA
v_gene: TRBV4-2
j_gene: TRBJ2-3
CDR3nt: TGTGCCAGCAGCCGAGTTGGTACAGGGAGCACAGATACGCAGTATTTT
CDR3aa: CASSRVGTGSTDTQYF

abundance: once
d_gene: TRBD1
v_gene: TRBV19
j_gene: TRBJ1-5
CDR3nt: TGTGCCAGTAGCCTGCCTTATGGGACAGGGAGTCGGCCCCAGCATTTT
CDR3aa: CASSLPYGTGSRPQHF

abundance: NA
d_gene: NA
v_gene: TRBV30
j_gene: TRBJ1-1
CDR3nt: TGTGCCTGGAGCCCGGGACCTTTTGATAGTGAAGCTTTCTTT
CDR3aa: CAWSPGPFDSEAFF

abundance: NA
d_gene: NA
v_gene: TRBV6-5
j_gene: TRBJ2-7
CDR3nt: TGTGCCAGCAGTACCTTCTCCTACGAGCAGTACTTC
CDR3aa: CASSTFSYEQYF